The next 22 T cell receptor beta chains were all read from a single sample in a study of shared clonotypes between healthy human individuals. Using immunoSEQ multiplex PCR, the repertoire was profiled, and TCRdb retains in-frame clones only, with some absent. The data show 1,500,000 or so clones, more than 95% seen once. Sequenced material: naive CD4+ T cells sorted from blood. The subset was: CD45RA+ positively selected. These receptors were taken from a man younger than 40 in good health.

The V gene is TRBV9, the J gene TRBJ2-3, with TRBD1 matching over 8 bases. The CDR3 has 13 residues. Germline CDR1 SGDLS, CDR2 YYNGEE. The V and J ends lost 4 bases and 4 bases, in that order; junction bases with no gene match: 2. CDR3 in DNA: TGTGCCAGCAGCTTGGACAGGGCAGATACGCAGTATTTT. Protein: CASSLDRADTQYF. The full variable domain, completed using reference TRBV9 and TRBJ2-3, is DSGVTQTPKHLITATGQRVTLRCSPRSGDLSVYWYQQSLDQGLQFLIQYYNGEERAKGNILERFSAQQFPDLHSELNLSSLELGDSALYFCASSLDRADTQYFGPGTRLTVL.

The V gene is TRBV28, the J gene TRBJ2-1; D remains unclear. Trimming removed 6 bases from V and 5 bases from J, with 8 bases in between. Germline V gene lookup returns CDR1 MDHEN and CDR2 SYDVKM. CDR3 size: 12 residues. Here the CDR3 reads CASRFGDNEQFF. The CDR3 nucleotides read TGTGCCAGCAGGTTTGGCGACAATGAGCAGTTCTTC.

As concerns this clone: One junction end does not reproduce the germline sequence, and a read error may be involved. Distinct nucleotide sequences in the sample also encode this CDR3. V and J are TRBV9 and TRBJ2-5, with TRBD1 matching 7 bases. The V gene's germline CDR1 is SGDLS and CDR2 YYNGEE. This CDR3 comprises 16 residues. The CDR3 loop reads CASSARGTVGEETQYF. The DNA of the CDR3 is TGCGCCAGCAGCGCGAGGGGGACAGTAGGGGAAGAGACCCAGTACTTC.

This chain joins TRBV27 and TRBJ2-7; D tentatively reads TRBD1 or TRBD2 (5 bases each). The V and J ends lost 11 bases and 0 bases respectively, with 20 bases between them. In germline, CDR1 is MNHEY, CDR2 SMNVEV (reference sequence). The CDR3 sequence is 15 residues long. DNA for the CDR3: TGTGCCGTCAAGGGGATAGCGATTGACTCCTACGAGCAGTACTTC. Translation: CAVKGIAIDSYEQYF.

The V gene is TRBV7-2, the J gene TRBJ1-1; D gene ambiguous. There are 13 residues in the CDR3. Germline-derived CDR1 and CDR2 are SGHTA and FQGNSA. V lost 7 bases, J lost 5 bases, and 14 bases lay in between. CDR3 region: CASTPSGRTEAFF. CDR3 DNA sequence: TGTGCCAGCACCCCCTCCGGGAGGACTGAAGCTTTCTTT.

This chain connects TRBV27 to TRBJ2-1, with 13 positions matching TRBD2. V was clipped by 2 bases and J by 7 bases; unmatched bases: 5. The germline CDR1 and CDR2 sequences are MNHEY and SMNVEV (reference sequence). CDR3 size: 16 residues. This CDR3 reads CASSLRLAGGSNEQFF. The CDR3 coding sequence is TGTGCCAGCAGTTTAAGACTAGCGGGAGGTAGTAATGAGCAGTTCTTC.

The chain combines TRBV4-3 with TRBJ1-5; 12 bases are shared with TRBD1. V trimming: 0 bases; J trimming: 3 bases; junction bases outside the gene matches: 15. Germline values: CDR1 LGHNA, CDR2 YSLEER. The CDR3 length is 21 residues. In DNA form, the CDR3 reads TGCGCCAGCAGCCAAGATCGGCCGGGACAGGGGGCGACGATGAACAATCAGCCCCAGCATTTT. This codes for CASSQDRPGQGATMNNQPQHF.

The chain combines TRBV9 with TRBJ2-7, with 10 positions matching TRBD1. This CDR3 comprises 17 residues. The germline CDR1 and CDR2 sequences are SGDLS and YYNGEE. V was pared by 0 bases and J by 3 bases, with 9 bases of the junction left unmatched. The CDR3 DNA follows: TGTGCCAGCAGCGTAGGCTGGGGGGGACAGGGGTTCTACGAGCAGTACTTC. This sequence encodes CASSVGWGGQGFYEQYF.

V usage is TRBV6-4 and J usage is TRBJ1-5; D is unresolved. Germline V gene lookup returns CDR1 MRHNA and CDR2 SNTAGT. The ends were cut back, 4 bases at V and 2 bases at J, with 6 bases in the middle. This CDR3 comprises 13 residues. The CDR3 DNA sequence: TGTGCCAGCAGTGCGTCTGGCAATCAGCCCCAGCATTTT. This codes for CASSASGNQPQHF.

This clone came up once. The conserved phenylalanine or tryptophan normally closing the CDR3 is absent here, so this likely arose from a read error. The DNA is omitted, as the CDR3 cannot be located on it reliably, and the CDR3 follows TCRdb's listing. The V call is TRBV20-1, the J call TRBJ1-2. 8 amino acids form the CDR3, both terminal residues included. CDR1 and CDR2 (germline): DFQATT, SNEGSKA (reference sequence). The CDR3 is CSANSMHG.

The chain combines TRBV7-8 with TRBJ2-1; the D gene is possibly TRBD1 (6 bases). V gave up 1 base and J gave up 10 bases, with 17 bases separating them. Looked up from germline, CDR1 is SGHVS and CDR2 is FQNEAQ. The CDR3 spans 15 residues. The CDR3 bases are TGTGCCAGCAGCTTAGAGCTTTCAGGGGATAGCGAGCAGTTCTTC. Residues: CASSLELSGDSEQFF.

The V gene is TRBV10-1, the J gene TRBJ2-5; D possibly uses TRBD1 or TRBD2 (5 bases each). Germline-derived CDR1 and CDR2 are WNHNN and SYGVQD (reference sequence). The CDR3 spans 15 residues. Trimming removed 4 bases at V and 1 base at J, with 13 bases between. The chain's CDR3 is CASSGDAVGQETQYF. CDR3 DNA: TGCGCCAGCAGTGGGGACGCGGTTGGCCAAGAGACCCAGTACTTC.

This clone occurred once. Other DNA sequences in the sample encode the same CDR3. CDR3 sequence reads: CASSLGGSQNEQFF. CDR3 sequence (DNA): TGTGCCAGCAGCTTAGGGGGCTCACAAAATGAGCAGTTCTTC. This chain uses TRBV11-3 with TRBJ2-1; tentative D call: TRBD1 (5 bases). CDR1 is SGHNT, CDR2 YENEEA, per germline. With 1 base removed from V and 7 bases from J, the gap between germline ends came to 11 bases. This CDR3 region has 14 residues.

Comment on this clone: The sample has other DNA sequences that encode this CDR3 too. The rearrangement links TRBV18 to TRBJ2-1; 8 positions match TRBD1. V was pared by 1 base and J by 8 bases, with 4 bases of the junction left unmatched. Germline CDR1 and CDR2: KGHSH and LQKENI. The CDR3 sequence is 14 residues long. For the CDR3, the DNA is TGTGCCAGCTCACCACTAGCAGGGGGCGATGAGCAGTTCTTC. Amino acid sequence: CASSPLAGGDEQFF.

The CDR3 nucleotides are TGTGCCACCTTGCAAGGGGGGAATCAGCCCCAGCATTTT. Its protein product is CATLQGGNQPQHF. This sequence joins TRBV28 and TRBJ1-5; D might be TRBD1 (6 bases). The germline CDR1 and CDR2 sequences are MDHEN and SYDVKM. The CDR3 consists of 13 residues. V was trimmed by 10 bases and J by 4 bases, leaving 14 bases between them.

The rearrangement joins TRBV11-3 to TRBJ2-3, with 14 positions matching TRBD2. This CDR3 has 18 residues. The junction had 4 bases not matched to a gene; V was cut back by 2 bases and J by 0 bases. Germline V gene data show CDR1 as SGHNT and CDR2 as YENEEA. In nucleotides, the CDR3 is TGTGCCAGCAGCTTACGAGGACTAGCGGGAGGTAGCACAGATACGCAGTATTTT. Translating it yields CASSLRGLAGGSTDTQYF.

A note on this clone: The sample has other DNA sequences that encode this CDR3 too. The chain couples TRBV27 to TRBJ2-7; D remains unclear. The CDR3 runs to 12 residues. CDR1 MNHEY and CDR2 SMNVEV come from the germline V gene (reference sequence). Trimming left V 3 bases short and J 3 bases short, with 6 bases between. The CDR3 reads CASSFAGYEQYF. CDR3 nucleotide sequence: TGTGCCAGCAGTTTTGCCGGCTACGAGCAGTACTTC.

The rearrangement links TRBV7-2 to TRBJ2-3, with a weak D call TRBD2 (7 bases). The CDR3 contains 16 residues. Trimming cost V 3 bases and J 4 bases, with 17 bases left between them. Per germline, CDR1 SGHTA and CDR2 FQGNSA. The CDR3 spells CASSLTGPRGPDTQYF. The CDR3, as DNA: TGTGCCAGCAGCTTGACCGGGCCGCGGGGGCCAGATACGCAGTATTTT.

The rearrangement links TRBV30 to TRBJ1-1; a weak D match, TRBD1 (6 bases). The ends were cut back, 4 bases at V and 5 bases at J, with 14 bases in the middle. This CDR3 comprises 13 residues. The germline V gene encodes CDR1 GTSNPN and CDR2 SVGIG (reference sequence). CDR3 coding DNA: TGTGCCTGGACGTCAGGGGTCCATACTGAAGCTTTCTTT. Protein: CAWTSGVHTEAFF. The full variable domain, completed using reference TRBV30 and TRBJ1-1, is SQTIHQWPATLVQPVGSPLSLECTVEGTSNPNLYWYRQAAGRGLQLLFYSVGIGQISSEVPQNLSASRPQDRQFILSSKKLLLSDSGFYLCAWTSGVHTEAFFGQGTRLTVV.

In regard to this clone: Other DNA sequences in the same sample also yield this CDR3. The chain carries TRBV11-3 and TRBJ2-1; a possible D gene is TRBD2 (6 bases). The ends were cut back, 5 bases at V and 5 bases at J, with 7 bases in the middle. There are 12 residues in the CDR3. Germline CDR1 is SGHNT and CDR2 is YENEEA. The CDR3 bases are TGTGCCAGCAGCCGGACTAACAATGAGCAGTTCTTC. As protein: CASSRTNNEQFF.

The rearrangement links TRBV5-6 to TRBJ1-4; D not resolved. The germline CDR1 and CDR2 sequences are SGHDT and YYEEEE. V lost 0 bases, J lost 0 bases, and 3 bases lay in between. This CDR3 region has 14 residues. CDR3 protein: CASSLDATNEKLFF. CDR3 DNA: TGTGCCAGCAGCTTGGATGCAACTAATGAAAAACTGTTTTTT.

The chain combines TRBV13 with TRBJ1-1; tentative D call: TRBD1 (5 bases). CDR1 and CDR2 (germline): PRHDT, FYEKMQ (reference sequence). The CDR3 is made up of 14 amino acids. With 5 bases removed from V and 6 bases from J, the gap between germline ends came to 16 bases. CDR3 nucleotides: TGTGCCAGCAGCGCCGTCCCTCGAGGGGCTGAAGCTTTCTTT. Translated: CASSAVPRGAEAFF. Variable domain in full (rest from reference TRBV13 and TRBJ1-1): AAGVIQSPRHLIKEKRETATLKCYPIPRHDTVYWYQQGPGQDPQFLISFYEKMQSDKGSIPDRFSAQQFSDYHSELNMSSLELGDSALYFCASSAVPRGAEAFFGQGTRLTVV.